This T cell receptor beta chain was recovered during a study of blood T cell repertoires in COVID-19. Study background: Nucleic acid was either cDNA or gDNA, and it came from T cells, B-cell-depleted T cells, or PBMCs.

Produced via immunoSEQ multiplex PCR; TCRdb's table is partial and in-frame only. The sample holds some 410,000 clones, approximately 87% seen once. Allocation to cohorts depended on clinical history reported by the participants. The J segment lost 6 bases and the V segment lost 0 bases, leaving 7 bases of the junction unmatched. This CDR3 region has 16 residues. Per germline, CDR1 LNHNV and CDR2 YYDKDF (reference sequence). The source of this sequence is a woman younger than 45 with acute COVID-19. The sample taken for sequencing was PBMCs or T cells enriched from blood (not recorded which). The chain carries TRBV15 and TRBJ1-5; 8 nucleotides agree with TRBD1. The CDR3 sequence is CATSRDRVQGAQPQHF. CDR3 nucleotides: TGTGCCACCAGCAGAGATCGGGTTCAGGGGGCTCAGCCCCAGCATTTT.